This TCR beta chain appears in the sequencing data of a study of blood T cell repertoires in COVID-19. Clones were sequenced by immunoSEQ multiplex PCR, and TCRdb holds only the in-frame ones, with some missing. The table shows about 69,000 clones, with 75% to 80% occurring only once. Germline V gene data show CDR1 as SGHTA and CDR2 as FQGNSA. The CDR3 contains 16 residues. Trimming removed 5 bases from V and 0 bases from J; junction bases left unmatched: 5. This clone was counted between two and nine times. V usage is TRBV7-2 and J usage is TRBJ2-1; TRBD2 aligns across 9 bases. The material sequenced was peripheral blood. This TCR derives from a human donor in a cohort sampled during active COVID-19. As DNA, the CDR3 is TGTGCCAGCAGCCTCCTAGCGGGGAGCTCCTACAATGAGCAGTTCTTC. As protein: CASSLLAGSSYNEQFF.